This T cell receptor (beta chain) is from a study of a mutant IDH1 vaccine in newly diagnosed glioma. Overall study context: Initiation of the vaccine course occurred 4-6 weeks after radiotherapy alone, or alongside temozolomide cycles. Treated patients showed a male proportion of approximately 62%, a female proportion of about 40%, and a mean age of approximately 40 years. The study held visit V12 at week 35 and visit V13 at week 47.

Some clones are missing from TCRdb's copy, which holds only in-frame ones; the method was immunoSEQ multiplex PCR. The sample includes tens of thousands of clones, less than 90% of them seen just once. A word on this clone: No antigen is known for it.

This CDR3 has 13 amino acids. V gave up 3 bases and J gave up 8 bases, with 13 bases separating them. Germline-derived CDR1 and CDR2 are LNHDA and SQIVND (reference sequence). Described time point: week 47, end of study. Topical imiquimod accompanied each vaccine dose, which consisted of 300 ug of mutant IDH1 20-mer peptide. Material: PBMCs, obtained from a glioma patient whose treatment included an IDH1 peptide vaccine. V gene TRBV19 combines with J gene TRBJ1-1, with D hard to call. The sequence derives from a woman aged 45 to 65 with glioma. CDR3 protein: CASSIPGPTEAFF. In DNA, the CDR3 is TGTGCCAGTAGTATTCCCGGGCCCACCGAAGCTTTCTTT.